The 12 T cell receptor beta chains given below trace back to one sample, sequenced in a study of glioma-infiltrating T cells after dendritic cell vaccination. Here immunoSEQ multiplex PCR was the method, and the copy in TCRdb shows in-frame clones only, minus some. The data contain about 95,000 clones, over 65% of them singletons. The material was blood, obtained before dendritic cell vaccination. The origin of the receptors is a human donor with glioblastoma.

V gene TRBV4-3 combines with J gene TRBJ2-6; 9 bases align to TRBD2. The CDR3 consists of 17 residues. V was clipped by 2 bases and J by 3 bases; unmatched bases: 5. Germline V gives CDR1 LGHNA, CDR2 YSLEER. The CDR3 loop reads CASSQKAGGGGANVLTF. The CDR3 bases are TGCGCCAGCAGCCAAAAGGCGGGAGGGGGTGGGGCCAACGTCCTGACTTTC.

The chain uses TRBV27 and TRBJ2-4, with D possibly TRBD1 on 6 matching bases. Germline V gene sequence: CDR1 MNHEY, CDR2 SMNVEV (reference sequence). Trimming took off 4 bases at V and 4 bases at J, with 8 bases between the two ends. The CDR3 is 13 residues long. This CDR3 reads CASSSTGKNIQYF. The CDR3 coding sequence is TGTGCCAGCAGTTCGACAGGAAAAAACATTCAGTACTTC.

CDR3 sequence (DNA): TGTGCCAGCAGGCAGGGGATCGCCTATGGCTACACCTTC. Encoded protein: CASRQGIAYGYTF. The chain combines TRBV6-5 with TRBJ1-2, with a weak D call TRBD1 (6 bases). The CDR3 runs to 13 residues. The germline V gene has CDR1 MNHEY and CDR2 SVGAGI. Trimming took 6 bases from V and 4 from J, leaving 12 bases between them.

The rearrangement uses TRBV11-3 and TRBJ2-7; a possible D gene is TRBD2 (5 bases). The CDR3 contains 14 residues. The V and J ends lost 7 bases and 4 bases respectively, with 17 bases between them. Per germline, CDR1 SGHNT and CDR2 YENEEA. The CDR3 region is CASMPGGGIYEQYF. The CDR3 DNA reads TGTGCCAGCATGCCAGGCGGAGGAATATACGAGCAGTACTTC.

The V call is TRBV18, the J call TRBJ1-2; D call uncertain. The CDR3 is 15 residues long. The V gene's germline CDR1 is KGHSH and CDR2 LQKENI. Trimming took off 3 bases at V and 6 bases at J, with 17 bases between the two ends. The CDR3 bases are TGTGCCAGCTCACCTGTCGCCCGAAGTACTGATGGCTACACCTTC. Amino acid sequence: CASSPVARSTDGYTF.

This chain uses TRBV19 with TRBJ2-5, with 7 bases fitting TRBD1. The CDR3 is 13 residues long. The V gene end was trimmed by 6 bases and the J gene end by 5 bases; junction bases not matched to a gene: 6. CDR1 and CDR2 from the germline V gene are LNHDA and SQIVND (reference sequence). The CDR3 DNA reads TGTGCCAGTAGCCAGACAGGGTCGGAGACCCAGTACTTC. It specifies CASSQTGSETQYF.

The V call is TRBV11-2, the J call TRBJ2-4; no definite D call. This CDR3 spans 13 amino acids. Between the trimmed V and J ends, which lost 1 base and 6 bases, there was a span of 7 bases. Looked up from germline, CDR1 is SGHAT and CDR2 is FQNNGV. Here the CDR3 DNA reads TGTGCCAGCAGCTTAGGGGCTCTAAACATTCAGTACTTC. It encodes CASSLGALNIQYF.

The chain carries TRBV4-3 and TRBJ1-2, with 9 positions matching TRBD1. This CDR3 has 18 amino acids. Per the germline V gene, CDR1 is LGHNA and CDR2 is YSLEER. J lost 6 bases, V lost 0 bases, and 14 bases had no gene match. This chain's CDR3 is CASSQDAIQGAIVNGYTF. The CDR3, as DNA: TGCGCCAGCAGCCAAGATGCTATACAGGGGGCTATTGTTAATGGCTACACCTTC.

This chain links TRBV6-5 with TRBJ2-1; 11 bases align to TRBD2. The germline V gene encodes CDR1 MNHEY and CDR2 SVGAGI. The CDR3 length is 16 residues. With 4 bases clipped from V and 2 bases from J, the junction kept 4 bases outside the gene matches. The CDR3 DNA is TGTGCCAGCAGTTTACTAGCGGGGGACACCTACAATGAGCAGTTCTTC. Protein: CASSLLAGDTYNEQFF.

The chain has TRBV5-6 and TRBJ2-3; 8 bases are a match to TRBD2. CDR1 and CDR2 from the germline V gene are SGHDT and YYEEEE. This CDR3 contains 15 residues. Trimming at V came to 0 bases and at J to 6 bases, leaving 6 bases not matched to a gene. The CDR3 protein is CASSLALAAGDTQYF. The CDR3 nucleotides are TGTGCCAGCAGCTTGGCACTAGCGGCAGGGGATACGCAGTATTTT.

The DNA for the CDR3 is TGTGCCAGCAGCAGTCCCCCAGGTACGCAGTATTTT. This sequence encodes CASSSPPGTQYF. The chain combines TRBV9 with TRBJ2-3; the D is unclear. V was pared by 4 bases and J by 8 bases, with 11 bases between. Germline CDR1 and CDR2: SGDLS and YYNGEE. This CDR3 has 12 amino acids.

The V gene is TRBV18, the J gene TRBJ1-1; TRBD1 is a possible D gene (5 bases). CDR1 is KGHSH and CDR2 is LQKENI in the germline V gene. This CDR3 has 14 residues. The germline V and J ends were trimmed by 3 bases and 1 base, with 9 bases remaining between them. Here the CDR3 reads CASSPITGNTEAFF. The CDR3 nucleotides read TGTGCCAGCTCACCGATTACAGGGAACACTGAAGCTTTCTTT.